This T cell receptor (beta chain) was observed in a study of T cell responses to AZD1222 COVID-19 vaccine. This clone was found once. Its antigen is not known. Sequenced by immunoSEQ multiplex PCR; TCRdb stores in-frame clones only, minus some. Seen here are more than 95,000 clones, 85% to 90% observed once, and the top ten hold approximately 10%. The J segment lost 6 bases and the V segment lost 2 bases, leaving 4 bases of the junction unmatched. Germline CDR1 reads SGDLS; CDR2 reads YYNGEE. This CDR3 has 13 amino acids. Findings and caveats of the study: White British ancestry dominated among donors, who included more females, and clonal diversity was possibly underestimated. Sampling captured repertoires only after the peak T cell response.

The sequencing used peripheral blood, collected on day 0 of AZD1222 vaccination. The receptor was isolated from an adult in good health. The rearrangement links TRBV9 to TRBJ2-7; 8 bases fit TRBD1. The CDR3 loop is CASSVGQGSEQYF. DNA of the CDR3: TGTGCCAGCAGCGTCGGACAGGGTAGCGAGCAGTACTTC.